These 27 T cell receptor beta chains were all obtained from the same sample, sequenced in a study of blood T cell repertoires in COVID-19. Clones were sequenced by immunoSEQ multiplex PCR, and TCRdb holds only the in-frame ones, with some missing. The table has 450,000 or so clones, roughly 87% seen once; the top ten hold roughly 0.92%. The sequenced sample was peripheral blood. The origin of the receptors is a man aged 18 to 29 with COVID-19, enrolled during active disease.

The chain has TRBV19 and TRBJ2-7; 8 bases line up with TRBD2. The ends lost 5 bases at V and 2 bases at J; junction bases unmatched: 8. Germline CDR1 reads LNHDA; CDR2 reads SQIVND (reference sequence). The CDR3 spans 15 residues. In nucleotides, the CDR3 is TGTGCCAGTAGTCCTCTCGGGGGGGACCCCTACGAGCAGTACTTC. It yields the protein CASSPLGGDPYEQYF.

The J gene is TRBJ1-1, the V gene TRBV3-1 (or the pseudogene TRBV3-2); D is ambiguous. The CDR3 consists of 14 residues. V lost 8 bases, J lost 10 bases, and 23 bases lay in between. Per the germline V gene, CDR1 is LGHDT and CDR2 is YNNKEL (reference sequence). The CDR3 is CASSRSAGAVVAFF. In nucleotides, the CDR3 is TGTGCCAGCTCCCGGTCTGCGGGCGCGGTAGTAGCTTTCTTT.

V is TRBV19 and J is TRBJ1-1, with 8 bases matching TRBD1. Unmatched junction bases numbered 10, after V lost 5 bases and J lost 5 bases. Germline CDR1 is LNHDA and CDR2 is SQIVND (reference sequence). The CDR3 runs to 15 residues. CDR3 nucleotide sequence: TGTGCCAGTAGTCCTCGTGACAGGGGATGGACTGAAGCTTTCTTT. This translates into CASSPRDRGWTEAFF.

The chain uses TRBV5-4 and TRBJ2-1; 8 bases fit TRBD2. CDR1 SGHNT and CDR2 YYREEE come from the germline V gene (reference sequence). The junction had 5 bases not matched to a gene; V was cut back by 3 bases and J by 9 bases. CDR3 length equals 13 residues. The chain's CDR3 is CASSSGLVSEQFF. In DNA form, the CDR3 reads TGTGCCAGCAGCTCGGGACTAGTAAGTGAGCAGTTCTTC.

This clone was observed a handful of times. J is TRBJ1-2 and V is TRBV30; 7 bases are a match to TRBD1. CDR1 and CDR2 (germline): GTSNPN, SVGIG (reference sequence). The J segment lost 5 bases and the V segment lost 5 bases, leaving 8 bases of the junction unmatched. The CDR3 is 13 residues long. CDR3 protein: CAWEGAGGYGYTF. Written as DNA, the CDR3 is TGTGCCTGGGAGGGGGCAGGGGGATATGGCTACACCTTC.

The chain joins TRBV5-1 to TRBJ2-2; no definite D call. The CDR3 totals 15 residues. Germline V gene lookup returns CDR1 SGHRS and CDR2 YFSETQ. The V end was cut by 0 bases, the J end by 5 bases, with 11 bases between. The CDR3 here is CASSLEYERTGELFF. CDR3 bases: TGCGCCAGCAGCTTGGAATATGAGAGAACCGGGGAGCTGTTTTTT.

This clone was detected a few times. V gene TRBV10-2 combines with J gene TRBJ1-2, with TRBD1 as a possible D gene (6 bases). CDR3 length: 15 residues. The V end was cut by 3 bases, the J end by 8 bases, with 19 bases between. The V gene's germline CDR1 is WSHSY and CDR2 SAAADI. CDR3 nucleotides: TGCGCCAGCAGTGATGTGCTGGGGGCGATGGGGGGCTACACCTTC. This gives the protein CASSDVLGAMGGYTF.

V gene TRBV11-3 combines with J gene TRBJ1-6, with a possible D match to TRBD1 (6 bases). The V gene lost 5 bases and the J gene lost 5 bases, with 13 bases spanning the gap. CDR3 length: 15 amino acids. Germline V gene data show CDR1 as SGHNT and CDR2 as YENEEA. CDR3 coding DNA: TGTGCCAGCAGCGTGGGACACCTGGATAATTCACCCCTCCACTTT. It specifies CASSVGHLDNSPLHF.

The CDR3 coding sequence is TGTGCCAGCAGCCAGGGGGTTATTGGAACTAATGAAAAACTGTTTTTT. Amino acids: CASSQGVIGTNEKLFF. The chain employs TRBV7-9 and TRBJ1-4; 7 bases fit TRBD1. The CDR3 is 16 residues long. The J segment lost 1 base and the V segment lost 5 bases, leaving 7 bases of the junction unmatched. Per the germline V gene, CDR1 is SEHNR and CDR2 is FQNEAQ (reference sequence).

J is TRBJ1-5 and V is TRBV24-1; D is ambiguous. CDR3 size: 15 residues. CDR1 is KGHDR, CDR2 SFDVKD, per germline. With 5 bases removed from V and 0 bases from J, the gap between germline ends came to 10 bases. The CDR3 DNA is TGTGCCACCAGTGTTGTTTCCCTTAGCAATCAGCCCCAGCATTTT. This encodes CATSVVSLSNQPQHF.

This chain joins TRBV5-6 and TRBJ1-6; 9 nucleotides agree with TRBD1. V shed 1 base, J shed 9 bases, and the junction held 5 bases outside the gene matches. Germline loops: CDR1 SGHDT, CDR2 YYEEEE. This CDR3 spans 15 amino acids. The CDR3 reads CASSLFDRGASPLHF. Here the CDR3 DNA reads TGTGCCAGCAGCTTGTTTGACAGGGGGGCTTCACCCCTCCACTTT. The full variable domain, rest sourced from reference TRBV5-6 and TRBJ1-6, is DAGVTQSPTHLIKTRGQQVTLRCSPKSGHDTVSWYQQALGQGPQFIFQYYEEEERQRGNFPDRFSGHQFPNYSSELNVNALLLGDSALYLCASSLFDRGASPLHFGNGTRLTVT.

The chain uses TRBV9 and TRBJ1-2; D uncertain. The CDR3 has 14 amino acids. V lost 4 bases and J lost 1, with 11 bases in between. The germline CDR1 and CDR2 sequences are SGDLS and YYNGEE. CDR3 amino acids: CASSPPTRNYGYTF. In nucleotides, the CDR3 is TGTGCCAGCAGCCCACCAACGCGTAACTATGGCTACACCTTC.

The chain recombines TRBV28 with TRBJ1-5; a weak D match, TRBD1 (6 bases). Trimming stripped 4 bases from V and 7 bases from J, with 8 bases between. CDR1 MDHEN and CDR2 SYDVKM come from the germline V gene. The CDR3 has 12 residues. Written as DNA, the CDR3 is TGTGCCAGCAGTTCGGACAGACAGCCCCAGCATTTT. This codes for CASSSDRQPQHF.

The chain combines TRBV3-1 (or the pseudogene TRBV3-2) with TRBJ1-5; D might be TRBD1 (6 bases). Germline V lookup: CDR1 LGHDT, CDR2 YNNKEL (reference sequence). V was clipped by 5 bases and J by 10 bases, with 15 bases between them. This CDR3 region has 13 residues. The chain's CDR3 is CASSYEGDGPQHF. The CDR3 coding sequence is TGTGCCAGCAGCTACGAGGGGGACGGTCCCCAGCATTTT.

This chain joins TRBV11-2 and TRBJ2-2, with 9 bases matching TRBD2. Unmatched junction bases numbered 4, after V lost 5 bases and J lost 0 bases. The CDR3 covers 16 residues. Per the germline V gene, CDR1 is SGHAT and CDR2 is FQNNGV. This chain's CDR3 is CASSPLAGANTGELFF. The CDR3 DNA is TGTGCCAGCAGCCCACTAGCGGGCGCGAACACCGGGGAGCTGTTTTTT.

CDR3 bases: TGTGCCAGCAGCTTGAAGAGGGCTGATGAGCAGTTCTTC. Translating gives CASSLKRADEQFF. This chain joins TRBV5-4 and TRBJ2-1; a possible D gene is TRBD2 (5 bases). The CDR3 is 13 residues long. Trimming removed 1 base at V and 8 bases at J, with 10 bases between. CDR1 is SGHNT, CDR2 YYREEE, per germline (reference sequence).

CDR3: CASSESTMGGKNTEAFF. The CDR3 region has the DNA TGCGCCAGCAGTGAGTCGACTATGGGGGGGAAGAACACTGAAGCTTTCTTT. This chain joins TRBV10-1 and TRBJ1-1; maybe TRBD1 (5 bases). V shed 0 bases and J shed 1 base, with 15 bases lying between them. CDR1 WNHNN and CDR2 SYGVQD come from the germline V gene (reference sequence). The CDR3 contains 17 residues.

The CDR3 is CASSRSGVDFNYGYTF. The CDR3 region has the DNA TGTGCCAGCAGCCGCTCAGGGGTCGACTTTAATTATGGCTACACCTTC. This chain connects TRBV7-9 to TRBJ1-2, with D possibly matching TRBD1 (6 bases). V lost 5 bases and J 5 bases, leaving 21 bases between the germline ends. Germline lookup yields CDR1 SEHNR and CDR2 FQNEAQ (reference sequence). The CDR3 runs to 16 residues.

The chain links TRBV5-4 to TRBJ1-1, with D maybe TRBD1 (5 bases). The CDR3 has 13 amino acids. V was clipped by 3 bases and J by 4 bases, with 10 bases between them. CDR1 and CDR2 (germline): SGHNT, YYREEE (reference sequence). CDR3 protein: CASSYGGGTEAFF. In DNA form, the CDR3 reads TGTGCCAGCAGCTACGGGGGGGGCACTGAAGCTTTCTTT.

The chain combines TRBV11-3 with TRBJ2-5, with TRBD1 identical over 9 bases. CDR1 and CDR2 (germline): SGHNT, YENEEA. This CDR3 region has 14 residues. With 2 bases clipped from V and 4 bases from J, the junction kept 2 bases outside the gene matches. The CDR3 DNA reads as TGTGCCAGCAGCTTAACAGGGGGCGGAGAGACCCAGTACTTC. This codes for CASSLTGGGETQYF.

The gene calls are TRBV6-5 and TRBJ2-7; tentatively, D is TRBD1 (5 bases). Per the germline V gene, CDR1 is MNHEY and CDR2 is SVGAGI. V shed 6 bases and J shed 0 bases, with 9 bases lying between them. The CDR3 spans 13 residues. The CDR3 bases are TGTGCCAGCAGACAGGCCACCTCCTACGAGCAGTACTTC. Translated: CASRQATSYEQYF.

This chain connects TRBV10-3 to TRBJ2-2; no clear D. Germline assignment: CDR1 ENHRY and CDR2 SYGVKD. This CDR3 spans 13 amino acids. Trimming cost V 3 bases and J 6 bases, with 8 bases left between them. CDR3 amino acids: CAISDRWAGELFF. For the CDR3, the DNA is TGTGCCATCAGTGACAGGTGGGCCGGGGAGCTGTTTTTT.

The chain uses TRBV15 and TRBJ2-7, with 9 bases matching TRBD2. This CDR3 comprises 15 residues. CDR1 LNHNV and CDR2 YYDKDF come from the germline V gene (reference sequence). V shed 2 bases and J 0 bases; nucleotides not matched to a gene: 2. The CDR3 coding sequence is TGTGCCACCAGCAGATCGGGACTAGCCTCCTACGAGCAGTACTTC. Translating gives CATSRSGLASYEQYF.

This clone was found a few times. The chain is built from TRBV4-1 and TRBJ1-5, with D possibly being TRBD1 (5 bases). Germline CDR1 MGHRA, CDR2 YSYEKL. V gave up 2 bases and J gave up 7 bases, with 15 bases separating them. The CDR3 is 15 amino acids. CDR3 bases: TGCGCCAGCAGCCAAACGACCGTGTCAGGGCAGCCCCAGCATTTT. This codes for CASSQTTVSGQPQHF.

CDR3 region: CASAPGSPRDEQFF. In DNA form, the CDR3 reads TGTGCCAGCGCCCCGGGCTCACCGAGGGATGAGCAGTTCTTC. The chain uses TRBV5-6 and TRBJ2-1; D might be TRBD2 (5 bases). In germline, CDR1 is SGHDT, CDR2 YYEEEE. The CDR3 length is 14 residues. Trimming left V 7 bases short and J 8 bases short, with 19 bases between. Based on the CDR3 plus reference TRBV5-6 and TRBJ2-1, the full variable domain is DAGVTQSPTHLIKTRGQQVTLRCSPKSGHDTVSWYQQALGQGPQFIFQYYEEEERQRGNFPDRFSGHQFPNYSSELNVNALLLGDSALYLCASAPGSPRDEQFFGPGTRLTVL.

A few counts support this clone. The J gene is TRBJ1-5, the V gene TRBV3-1 (or the pseudogene TRBV3-2); weak D call: TRBD1 (5 bases). CDR3 length: 15 residues. V shed 0 bases and J shed 0 bases, with 6 bases lying between them. In germline, CDR1 is LGHDT, CDR2 YNNKEL (reference sequence). CDR3 sequence: CASSQDGGSNQPQHF. The CDR3 DNA reads as TGTGCCAGCAGCCAAGACGGGGGTAGCAATCAGCCCCAGCATTTT.

The V and J genes are TRBV5-6 and TRBJ1-1; no definite D call. Trimming left V 2 bases short and J 3 bases short, with 5 bases between. Germline values: CDR1 SGHDT, CDR2 YYEEEE. This CDR3 contains 12 residues. The CDR3 sequence: CASSFIDTEAFF. CDR3 bases: TGTGCCAGCAGCTTTATCGACACTGAAGCTTTCTTT.